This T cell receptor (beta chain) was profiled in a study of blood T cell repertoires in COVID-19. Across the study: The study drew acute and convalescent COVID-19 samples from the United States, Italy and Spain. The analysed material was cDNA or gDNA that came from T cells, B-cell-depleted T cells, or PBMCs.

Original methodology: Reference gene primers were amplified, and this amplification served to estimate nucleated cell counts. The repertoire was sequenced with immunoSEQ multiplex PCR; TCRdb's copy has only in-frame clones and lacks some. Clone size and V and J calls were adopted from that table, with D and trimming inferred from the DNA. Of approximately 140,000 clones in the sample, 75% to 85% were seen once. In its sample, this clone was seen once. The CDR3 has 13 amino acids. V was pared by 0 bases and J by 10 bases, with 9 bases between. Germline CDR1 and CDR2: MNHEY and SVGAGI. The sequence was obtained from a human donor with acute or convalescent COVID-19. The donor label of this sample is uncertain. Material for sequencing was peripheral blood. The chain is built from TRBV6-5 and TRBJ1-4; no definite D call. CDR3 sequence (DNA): TGTGCCAGCAGTTACTCGGAGGAAGGAAAACTGTTTTTT. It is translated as CASSYSEEGKLFF.